The 18 T cell receptor beta chains presented below share a single source sample, sequenced in a study of shared clonotypes between healthy human individuals. Positively selected for CCR7, the CD45RO-negative cells used as naive CD8 cells excluded terminally differentiated effector memory CD45RA+ cells. Assay: immunoSEQ multiplex PCR; the TCRdb copy retains only in-frame clones and omits some. Of nearly 2 million clones in the sample, about 95% were seen once. The sequenced sample consisted of naive CD8+ T cells sorted from blood. All receptors come from a man aged 18 to 30 in good health.

About this clone: Other DNA sequences of this sample code for an identical CDR3. The chain uses TRBV10-3 and TRBJ1-1; no clear D gene. V lost 0 bases and J lost 5, with 4 bases in between. Germline V gene data show CDR1 as ENHRY and CDR2 as SYGVKD. The CDR3 loop spans 12 amino acids. The CDR3 nucleotides are TGTGCCATCAGTGAGTCGGGGACTGAAGCTTTCTTT. Protein: CAISESGTEAFF.

V and J are TRBV4-1 and TRBJ2-5; 12 bases line up with TRBD2. Per germline, CDR1 MGHRA and CDR2 YSYEKL. The CDR3 loop spans 17 amino acids. Unmatched junction bases numbered 10, after V lost 4 bases and J lost 4 bases. The chain's CDR3 is CASSLSLAGGPGETQYF. CDR3 nucleotide sequence: TGCGCCAGCAGCCTTAGTCTAGCGGGGGGGCCGGGAGAGACCCAGTACTTC.

The chain carries TRBV30 and TRBJ2-7; 10 bases match TRBD1. The germline V gene has CDR1 GTSNPN and CDR2 SVGIG (reference sequence). V trimming: 5 bases; J trimming: 4 bases; junction bases outside the gene matches: 14. CDR3 length: 16 amino acids. CDR3 region: CAWGFKPGQGKYEQYF. CDR3 nucleotides: TGTGCCTGGGGTTTCAAACCGGGACAGGGGAAGTACGAGCAGTACTTC. Variable domain in full (rest from reference TRBV30 and TRBJ2-7): SQTIHQWPATLVQPVGSPLSLECTVEGTSNPNLYWYRQAAGRGLQLLFYSVGIGQISSEVPQNLSASRPQDRQFILSSKKLLLSDSGFYLCAWGFKPGQGKYEQYFGPGTRLTVT.

The chain couples TRBV4-1 to TRBJ2-4; the D is unclear. The CDR3 spans 14 residues. Germline CDR1 reads MGHRA; CDR2 reads YSYEKL. Trimming removed 0 bases from V and 7 bases from J, with 10 bases in between. DNA for the CDR3: TGCGCCAGCAGCCAAGATAGGGTTGAGAACATTCAGTACTTC. Translated: CASSQDRVENIQYF.

The rearrangement links TRBV28 to TRBJ2-3; TRBD1 or TRBD2 may be the D gene (5 bases each). Trimming stripped 6 bases from V and 0 bases from J, with 22 bases between. This CDR3 comprises 18 residues. Germline V CDR1 and CDR2: MDHEN, SYDVKM. This CDR3 reads CASSLNPQGPTSTDTQYF. The CDR3 coding sequence is TGTGCCAGCAGCCTAAACCCCCAGGGACCCACTAGCACAGATACGCAGTATTTT.

The chain has TRBV11-1 and TRBJ2-7, with a tentative D call TRBD2 (5 bases). The CDR3 has 13 residues. The V end lost 1 base, the J end lost 6 bases, and 10 bases lay between the germline ends. Looked up from germline, CDR1 is SGHAT and CDR2 is FQDESV (reference sequence). The CDR3, as DNA: TGTGCCAGCAGCTTAGTGGGAGTGGGCGAGCAGTACTTC. Translating it yields CASSLVGVGEQYF.

The CDR3 region has the DNA TGCGCCAGCAGCCAAGATAACCGGGATTTGAACACCGGGGAGCTGTTTTTT. Its translation is CASSQDNRDLNTGELFF. The chain joins TRBV4-3 to TRBJ2-2; TRBD2 might be the D (5 bases). V lost 0 bases to trimming and J lost 1 base, with 12 bases between them. The CDR3 sequence is 17 residues long. Germline values: CDR1 LGHNA, CDR2 YSLEER.

The chain joins TRBV13 to TRBJ2-7; 9 positions agree with TRBD1. Germline V lookup: CDR1 PRHDT, CDR2 FYEKMQ (reference sequence). The V and J ends lost 0 bases and 2 bases, in that order; junction bases with no gene match: 2. The CDR3 totals 15 residues. CDR3 sequence (DNA): TGTGCCAGCAGCTTAGGAGGGACAGGGCCCTACGAGCAGTACTTC. Protein product: CASSLGGTGPYEQYF.

The rearrangement links TRBV7-9 to TRBJ2-5; D might be TRBD1 (5 bases). Deletions cut 5 bases from V and 2 bases from J, with 18 bases between. The CDR3 covers 16 residues. CDR1 and CDR2 (germline): SEHNR, FQNEAQ (reference sequence). The CDR3 DNA reads TGTGCCAGCAGCGGCCGGCGCGGACATTCGCAAGAGACCCAGTACTTC. Translation: CASSGRRGHSQETQYF.

V and J are TRBV5-1 and TRBJ1-6; 7 nucleotides agree with TRBD1. The V gene end was trimmed by 3 bases and the J gene end by 6 bases; junction bases not matched to a gene: 6. Germline lookup yields CDR1 SGHRS and CDR2 YFSETQ. The CDR3 length is 15 residues. CDR3 bases: TGCGCCAGCAGCTCGACAGGGTGGGGTAATTCACCCCTCCACTTT. Residues: CASSSTGWGNSPLHF.

A single count supports this clone. This chain connects TRBV7-6 to TRBJ2-2; 12 nucleotides line up with TRBD2. This CDR3 comprises 17 residues. Trimming at V came to 5 bases and at J to 4 bases, leaving 8 bases not matched to a gene. CDR1 and CDR2 from the germline V gene are SGHVS and FNYEAQ. The CDR3 region is CASSAETSGSRTGELFF. CDR3 nucleotides: TGTGCCAGCAGCGCCGAGACTAGCGGGAGTCGCACCGGGGAGCTGTTTTTT.

Regarding this clone: Different DNA sequences within this sample yield the same CDR3. The chain uses TRBV7-6 and TRBJ2-7, with TRBD1 as a possible D gene (5 bases). Trimming removed 1 base at V and 2 bases at J, with 9 bases between. Germline assignment: CDR1 SGHVS and CDR2 FNYEAQ. The CDR3 totals 14 residues. The CDR3 sequence: CASSLGDSTYEQYF. CDR3 coding DNA: TGTGCCAGCAGCTTAGGAGACAGTACCTACGAGCAGTACTTC.

V usage is TRBV4-3 and J usage is TRBJ2-3, with TRBD2 matching 8 bases. Losses at the gene ends were 0 bases for V and 0 bases for J; bases not matched to a gene: 8. The CDR3 length is 18 residues. CDR1 and CDR2 from the germline V gene are LGHNA and YSLEER. The CDR3 DNA is TGCGCCAGCAGCCAAGACGAGATTAGCGGGACTAGCACAGATACGCAGTATTTT. The encoded protein is CASSQDEISGTSTDTQYF.

The genes are TRBV2 and TRBJ2-7, with 11 bases aligning to TRBD1. CDR1 is SNHLY, CDR2 FYNNEI, per germline. The CDR3 spans 12 residues. Trimming at V came to 9 bases and at J to 2 bases, leaving 0 bases not matched to a gene. The CDR3 coding sequence is TGTGCCAGGGGACAGGGGGCCTACGAGCAGTACTTC. Amino acids: CARGQGAYEQYF.

The count of this clone is one. The chain is built from TRBV13 and TRBJ2-1, with 7 bases identical to TRBD2. The CDR3 spans 16 residues. Germline lookup yields CDR1 PRHDT and CDR2 FYEKMQ (reference sequence). J gave up 3 bases and V 4 bases, and 9 bases lay outside the gene matches. In DNA, the CDR3 is TGTGCCAGCAGCTCACTCGGAGTAGCGGGCTACAATGAGCAGTTCTTC. Encoded protein: CASSSLGVAGYNEQFF.

The gene calls are TRBV6-6 and TRBJ1-4; maybe TRBD1 (5 bases). There are 16 residues in the CDR3. Trimming stripped 3 bases from V and 1 base from J, with 12 bases between. Germline V gene lookup returns CDR1 MNHNY and CDR2 SVGAGI (reference sequence). The CDR3 loop reads CASSYDLRGTNEKLFF. For the CDR3, the DNA is TGTGCCAGCAGTTATGATCTGAGGGGAACTAATGAAAAACTGTTTTTT.

V is TRBV27 and J is TRBJ1-2; D is perhaps TRBD1 (5 bases). The germline CDR1 and CDR2 sequences are MNHEY and SMNVEV (reference sequence). This CDR3 region has 14 residues. Trimming took off 5 bases at V and 4 bases at J, with 14 bases between the two ends. Here the CDR3 DNA reads TGTGCCAGCAGTCCCCAGGGCGCAGGCTATGGCTACACCTTC. It yields the protein CASSPQGAGYGYTF.

The chain has TRBV5-1 and TRBJ2-3; D is unclear. Trimming shortened V by 3 bases and J by 4 bases, and 6 bases separated the two germline ends. The germline gives CDR1 SGHRS, CDR2 YFSETQ. CDR3 length: 12 amino acids. DNA for the CDR3: TGCGCCAGCAGCTCGGCCGCAGATACGCAGTATTTT. Translated: CASSSAADTQYF. Looking up the rest from reference TRBV5-1 and TRBJ2-3 gives the full variable domain: KAGVTQTPRYLIKTRGQQVTLSCSPISGHRSVSWYQQTPGQGLQFLFEYFSETQRNKGNFPGRFSGRQFSNSRSEMNVSTLELGDSALYLCASSSAADTQYFGPGTRLTVL.